A single sample is the source of the 19 T cell receptor beta chains below, sequenced in a study of cytomegalovirus exposure and HLA in healthy donors. The PCR ran on 60 Vbeta and 13 Jbeta primers. Assay used: immunoSEQ multiplex PCR; TCRdb lists only in-frame clones, some missing. In the table there are 160,000 or so clones, around 72% of which are singletons. Sequenced input: PBMCs. The receptors were gathered from a female donor in good health and CMV-seronegative.

The chain combines TRBV6-5 with TRBJ1-2; D not resolved. V gave up 2 bases and J gave up 3 bases, with 10 bases separating them. Germline V gives CDR1 MNHEY, CDR2 SVGAGI. This CDR3 has 14 residues. The CDR3 DNA sequence: TGTGCCAGCAGTTACCGTCAGGAACACTATGGCTACACCTTC. Protein product: CASSYRQEHYGYTF.

The chain uses TRBV7-2 and TRBJ2-7; D call uncertain. From germline, CDR1 is SGHTA and CDR2 FQGNSA. This CDR3 has 14 residues. Trimming cost V 3 bases and J 1 base, with 10 bases left between them. DNA for the CDR3: TGTGCCAGCAGCTTTGTCGGCAGGTCCTACGAGCAGTACTTC. Amino acid sequence: CASSFVGRSYEQYF.

The V call is TRBV9, the J call TRBJ2-2; 7 positions agree with TRBD2. CDR3 length: 17 amino acids. Germline trimming cut 1 base from V and 5 bases from J; bases unmatched to any gene: 11. Germline V gives CDR1 SGDLS, CDR2 YYNGEE. The CDR3 is CASSVMQGGLGTGELFF. The CDR3 region has the DNA TGTGCCAGCAGCGTAATGCAGGGAGGGTTGGGAACCGGGGAGCTGTTTTTT.

The chain's CDR3 is CASNQRDREYEQYF. CDR3 in DNA: TGTGCCAGTAACCAGAGAGACAGGGAGTACGAGCAGTACTTC. This chain joins TRBV19 and TRBJ2-7; TRBD1 aligns across 7 bases. The CDR3 covers 14 residues. J gave up 4 bases and V 7 bases, and 10 bases lay outside the gene matches. Germline values: CDR1 LNHDA, CDR2 SQIVND (reference sequence).

This chain uses TRBV7-9 with TRBJ2-7; 8 positions match TRBD2. Germline V gene lookup returns CDR1 SEHNR and CDR2 FQNEAQ (reference sequence). The ends lost 0 bases at V and 3 bases at J; junction bases unmatched: 7. This CDR3 contains 16 residues. The CDR3: CASSLAPGTRNYEQYF. CDR3 sequence (DNA): TGTGCCAGCAGCTTAGCACCCGGGACTAGAAACTACGAGCAGTACTTC. Full variable domain (rest looked up from reference TRBV7-9 and TRBJ2-7): DTGVSQNPRHKITKRGQNVTFRCDPISEHNRLYWYRQTLGQGPEFLTYFQNEAQLEKSRLLSDRFSAERPKGSFSTLEIQRTEQGDSAMYLCASSLAPGTRNYEQYFGPGTRLTVT.

The chain recombines TRBV28 with TRBJ2-5; D perhaps matches TRBD2 (5 bases). The CDR3 length is 13 residues. Trimming cost V 6 bases and J 5 bases, with 13 bases left between them. Germline-derived CDR1 and CDR2 are MDHEN and SYDVKM. CDR3 protein: CASRAIGGETQYF. The CDR3, as DNA: TGTGCCAGCAGGGCCATAGGCGGGGAGACCCAGTACTTC.

This clone has a single count. The chain combines TRBV2 with TRBJ2-2; tentative D call: TRBD2 (6 bases). This CDR3 contains 15 residues. V was trimmed by 3 bases and J by 7 bases, leaving 15 bases between them. From germline, CDR1 is SNHLY and CDR2 FYNNEI. DNA for the CDR3: TGTGCCAGCAGTGAGAATCGGGGAGGAGGCGGGGAGCTGTTTTTT. Translated, it gives CASSENRGGGGELFF.

CDR3 nucleotide sequence: TGTGCCAGCAGTCCCCAAAGGGAGAAGGCAGATACGCAGTATTTT. Encoded protein: CASSPQREKADTQYF. The genes are TRBV27 and TRBJ2-3, with D possibly TRBD2 on 5 matching bases. The V end lost 5 bases, the J end lost 4 bases, and 16 bases lay between the germline ends. Germline CDR1 MNHEY, CDR2 SMNVEV (reference sequence). The CDR3 is made up of 15 amino acids.

The V call is TRBV14, the J call TRBJ2-2; D remains unclear. CDR1 is SGHDN, CDR2 FVKESK, per germline. The CDR3 contains 15 residues. V was cut by 0 bases and J by 2 bases, with 7 bases left in between. This CDR3 reads CASSQELTNTGELFF. The CDR3, as DNA: TGTGCCAGCAGCCAAGAACTAACTAACACCGGGGAGCTGTTTTTT. Combining the CDR3 with reference TRBV14 and TRBJ2-2 gives the whole variable domain EAGVTQFPSHSVIEKGQTVTLRCDPISGHDNLYWYRRVMGKEIKFLLHFVKESKQDESGMPNNRFLAERTGGTYSTLKVQPAELEDSGVYFCASSQELTNTGELFFGEGSRLTVL.

This chain links TRBV29-1 with TRBJ1-1; tentative D call: TRBD1 (6 bases). V dropped 6 bases and J dropped 1 base, with 12 bases sitting between them. CDR3 length equals 13 residues. Looked up from germline, CDR1 is SQVTM and CDR2 is ANQGSEA. CDR3 region: CSVGDTRNTEAFF. In nucleotides, the CDR3 is TGCAGCGTCGGGGACACACGGAACACTGAAGCTTTCTTT.

This clone came up once. The chain employs TRBV5-1 and TRBJ1-1; a possible D gene is TRBD1 (5 bases). V lost 2 bases and J 1 base, leaving 12 bases between the germline ends. The germline gives CDR1 SGHRS, CDR2 YFSETQ. This CDR3 region has 15 residues. In DNA, the CDR3 is TGCGCCAGCAGCTTATTGGGGCGGGGGAACACTGAAGCTTTCTTT. The encoded protein is CASSLLGRGNTEAFF.

The V call is TRBV28, the J call TRBJ1-2; 10 bases match TRBD1. Germline V gives CDR1 MDHEN, CDR2 SYDVKM. The CDR3 runs 15 residues. Trimming at V came to 6 bases and at J to 7 bases, leaving 11 bases not matched to a gene. The CDR3 DNA follows: TGTGCCAGCAGCCGAAGGGACAGGGGAATCGTTGGCTACACCTTC. It specifies CASSRRDRGIVGYTF.

The rearrangement uses TRBV6-4 and TRBJ1-1; D may be TRBD1 (5 bases). Germline lookup yields CDR1 MRHNA and CDR2 SNTAGT. Trimming pared 6 bases from V and 5 bases from J, leaving 13 bases between. The CDR3 length is 13 residues. The CDR3 bases are TGTGCCAGCAGCCAGGGTGACGGGACTGAAGCTTTCTTT. Translated, it gives CASSQGDGTEAFF.

This rearrangement joins TRBV7-9 to TRBJ1-1, with 8 bases fitting TRBD1. Germline CDR1 SEHNR, CDR2 FQNEAQ (reference sequence). The CDR3 has 16 residues. Germline trimming cut 5 bases from V and 7 bases from J; bases unmatched to any gene: 15. This CDR3 reads CASSPASLSGQVEAFF. The CDR3 nucleotides read TGTGCCAGCAGCCCCGCTTCGCTATCGGGACAGGTTGAAGCTTTCTTT. The full variable domain, rest sourced from reference TRBV7-9 and TRBJ1-1, is DTGVSQNPRHKITKRGQNVTFRCDPISEHNRLYWYRQTLGQGPEFLTYFQNEAQLEKSRLLSDRFSAERPKGSFSTLEIQRTEQGDSAMYLCASSPASLSGQVEAFFGQGTRLTVV.

This clone was recorded a few times. This chain joins TRBV20-1 and TRBJ2-7, with D unclear. CDR3 size: 11 residues. V was cut by 3 bases and J by 5 bases, with 8 bases left in between. The germline CDR1 and CDR2 sequences are DFQATT and SNEGSKA (reference sequence). The CDR3 protein is CSARIVNEQYF. The CDR3 DNA reads as TGCAGTGCTAGGATAGTAAACGAGCAGTACTTC.

V and J are TRBV5-5 and TRBJ2-1; D remains ambiguous. V lost 3 bases, J lost 9 bases, and 16 bases lay in between. The CDR3 loop spans 14 amino acids. Germline assignment: CDR1 SGHKS and CDR2 YYEKEE (reference sequence). CDR3 DNA sequence: TGTGCCAGCAGCTCCGATTTGCAAACGCGTGAGCAGTTCTTC. Translation: CASSSDLQTREQFF.

The chain uses TRBV5-6 and TRBJ2-7; a possible D gene is TRBD1 (6 bases). Trimming left V 0 bases short and J 0 bases short, with 13 bases between. The CDR3 has 16 amino acids. The germline gives CDR1 SGHDT, CDR2 YYEEEE. The CDR3 sequence: CASSLAGTQSSYEQYF. CDR3 DNA sequence: TGTGCCAGCAGCTTGGCGGGGACACAGAGCTCCTACGAGCAGTACTTC. The variable domain in full, with the rest retrieved from reference TRBV5-6 and TRBJ2-7, is DAGVTQSPTHLIKTRGQQVTLRCSPKSGHDTVSWYQQALGQGPQFIFQYYEEEERQRGNFPDRFSGHQFPNYSSELNVNALLLGDSALYLCASSLAGTQSSYEQYFGPGTRLTVT.

The chain uses TRBV28 and TRBJ2-7; 12 nucleotides align to TRBD2. CDR1 and CDR2 from the germline V gene are MDHEN and SYDVKM. The CDR3 is 14 amino acids. The V gene end was trimmed by 6 bases and the J gene end by 5 bases; junction bases not matched to a gene: 5. CDR3 sequence reads: CASSGASGRDEQYF. CDR3 DNA sequence: TGTGCCAGCAGCGGTGCTAGCGGGAGGGACGAGCAGTACTTC. Variable domain in full (rest from reference TRBV28 and TRBJ2-7): DVKVTQSSRYLVKRTGEKVFLECVQDMDHENMFWYRQDPGLGLRLIYFSYDVKMKEKGDIPEGYSVSREKKERFSLILESASTNQTSMYLCASSGASGRDEQYFGPGTRLTVT.

The chain carries TRBV6-6 and TRBJ2-2, with a possible D match to TRBD1 (5 bases). This CDR3 is built from 16 residues. Germline V lookup: CDR1 MNHNY, CDR2 SVGAGI (reference sequence). Trimming shortened V by 1 base and J by 6 bases, and 15 bases separated the two germline ends. The CDR3 DNA follows: TGTGCCAGCAGTTACTTACCCCCAGGGTCACCCGGGGAGCTGTTTTTT. Translation gives CASSYLPPGSPGELFF.